This T cell receptor beta chain comes out of a study of technical replicates of blood from several donors. The repertoire was sequenced with immunoSEQ multiplex PCR; TCRdb's copy has only in-frame clones and lacks some. The sample has roughly 71,000 clones; around 95% are singletons. This CDR3 has 17 residues. The trim removed 6 bases at V and 5 bases at J, leaving 11 bases unmatched. Germline CDR1 is MDHEN and CDR2 is SYDVKM. The material sequenced was T cells isolated from PBMCs. The source of this sequence is a human donor in good health. This chain connects TRBV28 to TRBJ2-2, with 11 bases matching TRBD1. CDR3 in DNA: TGTGCCAGCAGCCGGGACAGGGGGTATAGTATTACCGGGGAGCTGTTTTTT. This gives the protein CASSRDRGYSITGELFF. Supplemented by reference TRBV28 and TRBJ2-2, the full variable domain reads DVKVTQSSRYLVKRTGEKVFLECVQDMDHENMFWYRQDPGLGLRLIYFSYDVKMKEKGDIPEGYSVSREKKERFSLILESASTNQTSMYLCASSRDRGYSITGELFFGEGSRLTVL.